The sequence of this T cell receptor (beta chain) was determined in a study of blood T cell repertoires in COVID-19. As for the study in general: Samples came from the United States, Italy and Spain, spanning acute and convalescent COVID-19. T cells, B-cell-depleted T cells, or PBMCs provided the cDNA or gDNA that served as material.

Followed over time, Seattle patients had been enrolled while infection was active. In the authors' methods: Quantification of nucleated cells was approximated via reference gene primer amplification. Measured with immunoSEQ multiplex PCR; TCRdb has only the in-frame clones, and not every one. V, J and clone size derive from that table, while D and trimming were established from the DNA sequence. The data contain roughly 100,000 clones, roughly four fifths of them singletons. Germline V gives CDR1 LNHDA, CDR2 SQIVND (reference sequence). The CDR3 has 13 residues. V was trimmed by 7 bases and J by 1 base, leaving 10 bases between them.

This TCR derives from an elderly man with COVID-19, enrolled during active disease. This rearrangement joins TRBV19 to TRBJ1-1; D might be TRBD1 (5 bases). Source material: peripheral blood. CDR3 in DNA: TGTGCCAGTAACGGGGGGTGGAACACTGAAGCTTTCTTT. Its translation is CASNGGWNTEAFF.